The source of this T cell receptor beta chain is a study of blood T cell repertoires in COVID-19. Study summary: Researchers got acute and convalescent COVID-19 samples from the United States, Italy and Spain. T cells, B-cell-depleted T cells, or PBMCs supplied cDNA or gDNA.

The Seattle site enrolled patients during active infection and followed them longitudinally. There are 17 residues in the CDR3. Germline V CDR1 and CDR2: SGHRS, YFSETQ. Trimming took 3 bases from V and 4 from J; bases not matched to a gene: 15. Original handling: The assay estimated nucleated cells by amplifying reference gene primers. Sequenced by immunoSEQ multiplex PCR; TCRdb stores in-frame clones only, minus some. Clonal size and the V and J genes are those of that table, whereas D and trimming came from the DNA. Of roughly 380,000 clones listed, about nine tenths were seen once; the top ten hold approximately 1.5%.

The clonotype originates from a woman in her thirties or forties with COVID-19, enrolled during active disease. The V gene is TRBV5-1, the J gene TRBJ1-2; TRBD1 agrees at 7 bases. Material: peripheral blood. The CDR3 DNA reads TGCGCCAGCAGCTCGTCCCCCACTCAAACAGGGGTCTATGGCTACACCTTC. Residues: CASSSSPTQTGVYGYTF.